The following is a T cell receptor (beta chain) sequence with its context. This sample was taken from a study of blood T cell repertoires in COVID-19. Across the whole study: The origin of the acute and convalescent COVID-19 samples was the United States, Italy and Spain. T cells, B-cell-depleted T cells, or PBMCs provided the cDNA or gDNA that served as material.

The CDR3 covers 14 residues. Trimming cost V 2 bases and J 5 bases, with 13 bases left between them. As originally analysed: Cell counts per sample came from amplifying reference gene primers. Sequencing was performed with immunoSEQ multiplex PCR; in TCRdb, only in-frame clones are kept and a portion is missing. V, J and clone size were drawn from that table, and D and trimming were deduced from the DNA. The top ten hold 4% to 5% of the sample, which has about 110,000 clones, around 83% seen once. The sequenced material came from peripheral blood. The chain couples TRBV23-1 to TRBJ2-7, with a weak D call TRBD1 (5 bases). TRBV23-1 is identified as an open reading frame with a role that is uncertain. The origin of this receptor is a woman in her 70s with acute or convalescent COVID-19. The CDR3 loop reads CASSQRPGMNEQYV. DNA of the CDR3: TGCGCCAGCAGTCAACGCCCAGGGATGAACGAGCAGTACGTC.